Only one count was recorded for the clone carrying this T cell receptor beta chain. What it binds is unknown. This specimen comes from a study of cytomegalovirus exposure and HLA in healthy donors. Study findings and constraints: Across donors, presence/absence analyses took sequencing depth to be roughly uniform.

Germline loops: CDR1 SEHNR, CDR2 FQNEAQ (reference sequence). With V trimmed by 5 bases and J by 2 bases, 11 bases remained unmatched. This CDR3 is built from 17 residues. It was with 60 Vbeta and 13 Jbeta primers that the PCR ran. Sequenced by immunoSEQ multiplex PCR; TCRdb stores in-frame clones only, minus some. This table holds fewer than 200,000 clones, 65% to 85% found once. The source material was PBMCs. The chain recombines TRBV7-9 with TRBJ1-2; 10 nucleotides line up with TRBD1. This clonotype was obtained from a middle-aged man in good health and CMV-seropositive. CDR3 loop: CASSPGRTGGPNYGYTF. For the CDR3, the DNA is TGTGCCAGCAGCCCGGGTCGGACAGGGGGTCCAAACTATGGCTACACCTTC.